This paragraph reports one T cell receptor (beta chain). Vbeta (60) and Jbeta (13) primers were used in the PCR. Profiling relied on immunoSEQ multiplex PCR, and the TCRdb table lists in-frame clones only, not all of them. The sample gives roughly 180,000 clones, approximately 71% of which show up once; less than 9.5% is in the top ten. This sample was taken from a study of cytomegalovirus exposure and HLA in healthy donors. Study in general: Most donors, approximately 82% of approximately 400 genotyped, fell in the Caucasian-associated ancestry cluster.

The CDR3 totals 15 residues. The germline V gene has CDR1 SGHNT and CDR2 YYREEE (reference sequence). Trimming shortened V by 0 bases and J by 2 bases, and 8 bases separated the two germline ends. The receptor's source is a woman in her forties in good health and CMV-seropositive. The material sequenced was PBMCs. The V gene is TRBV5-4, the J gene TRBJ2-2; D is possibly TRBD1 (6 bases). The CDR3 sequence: CASSLGGLNTGELFF. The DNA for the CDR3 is TGTGCCAGCAGCTTGGGGGGGCTTAACACCGGGGAGCTGTTTTTT.